This TCR beta chain is drawn from a study of response to subunit inactivated influenza vaccine. With 7 bases removed from V and 4 bases from J, the gap between germline ends came to 22 bases. Germline lookup yields CDR1 SGHVS and CDR2 FQNEAQ. This CDR3 region has 17 residues. TCRdb passed the RT-PCR reads through MiXCR, listing each CDR3 protein once. The table has hundreds of thousands of distinct CDR3 sequences, around 15% seen once. Only a few counts were recorded for this clonotype. The antigen is unknown. General study results and limits: Authors suggested each seasonal influenza vaccination recruits few new T cells.

Specimen: PBMCs from blood, collected roughly 15 days before vaccination. The chain combines TRBV7-8 with TRBJ2-2, with D possibly being TRBD1 (5 bases). This receptor was obtained from a middle-aged man who received an inactivated influenza vaccine. CDR3 sequence: CASIPRGGLVITGELFF. DNA of the CDR3: TGTGCCAGCATCCCTAGGGGTGGGCTAGTTATCACCGGGGAGCTGTTTTTT.